A selection of T cell receptor beta chains follows, all from one sample in a study of T cell responses to AZD1222 COVID-19 vaccine. TCRdb's table, derived via immunoSEQ multiplex PCR, lists solely in-frame clones and lacks some. This table holds about 100,000 clones, about 88% found once. Sequencing used peripheral blood, obtained on day 0 of AZD1222 vaccination. These receptors were taken from an adult in good health. The CDR3 runs from the conserved cysteine through the conserved F or W. Fields, in order: CDR3 DNA, CDR3 protein, V gene, clone size, CDR3 length, D gene, J gene. The D gene is left open where the match is weak. For some rows the clone size is stated as once, few or many, or as a class when expanded; others skip it.

CDR3 DNA: TGCGCCAGCAGCCAAAGGGACAGGGGAATACAGCCCCAGCATTTT; CDR3 protein: CASSQRDRGIQPQHF; V gene: TRBV4-1; clone size: NA; CDR3 length: 15; D gene: TRBD1; J gene: TRBJ1-5
CDR3 DNA: TGTGCCAGCAGTGACACAGGACTAGCGGACTTCAATGAGCAGTTCTTC; CDR3 protein: CASSDTGLADFNEQFF; V gene: TRBV6-4; clone size: NA; CDR3 length: 16; D gene: TRBD2; J gene: TRBJ2-1
CDR3 DNA: TGTGCCAGCAGCGTAGTGCCAGGCGGAGCACAAGAGACCCAGTACTTC; CDR3 protein: CASSVVPGGAQETQYF; V gene: TRBV9; clone size: NA; CDR3 length: 16; D gene: NA; J gene: TRBJ2-5
CDR3 DNA: TGTGCCAGCAGCCCGCCGGGACAGGGGGCATACGAGCAGTACTTC; CDR3 protein: CASSPPGQGAYEQYF; V gene: TRBV7-9; clone size: NA; CDR3 length: 15; D gene: TRBD1; J gene: TRBJ2-7
CDR3 DNA: TGTGCCAGCAGCTTGAAAAGGGGGCTGGCAGCCGGGGAGCTGTTTTTT; CDR3 protein: CASSLKRGLAAGELFF; V gene: TRBV7-9; clone size: NA; CDR3 length: 16; D gene: TRBD1; J gene: TRBJ2-2
CDR3 DNA: TGTGCCAGCAGCTTAGGGCGCAGGGGCCGCTATGGCTACACCTTC; CDR3 protein: CASSLGRRGRYGYTF; V gene: TRBV7-2; clone size: NA; CDR3 length: 15; D gene: NA; J gene: TRBJ1-2
CDR3 DNA: TGTGCCAGCAGCCTCCTAGGACAGGGGCAAAGCTCTGGGGCCAACGTCCTGACTTTC; CDR3 protein: CASSLLGQGQSSGANVLTF; V gene: TRBV4-2; clone size: NA; CDR3 length: 19; D gene: TRBD1; J gene: TRBJ2-6
CDR3 DNA: TGTGCCAACAGACTAGCGCGGGATCCCCCCCAGTATTTT; CDR3 protein: CANRLARDPPQYF; V gene: TRBV2; clone size: NA; CDR3 length: 13; D gene: TRBD2; J gene: TRBJ2-3
CDR3 DNA: TGTGCCAGCAGTTTGAGACAGGGTCAAACCGGGGAGCTGTTTTTT; CDR3 protein: CASSLRQGQTGELFF; V gene: TRBV6-1; clone size: NA; CDR3 length: 15; D gene: TRBD1; J gene: TRBJ2-2
CDR3 DNA: TGTGCCAGCAGCTTAGGGGGGTCAGATACGCAGTATTTT; CDR3 protein: CASSLGGSDTQYF; V gene: TRBV7-3; clone size: NA; CDR3 length: 13; D gene: NA; J gene: TRBJ2-3
CDR3 DNA: TGCGCCAGCAGCCAAGAGCCCCAGGGGGCGAACACTGAAGCTTTCTTT; CDR3 protein: CASSQEPQGANTEAFF; V gene: TRBV4-3; clone size: few; CDR3 length: 16; D gene: TRBD1; J gene: TRBJ1-1
CDR3 DNA: TGTGCCAGCAGTCCCAGGAATTCACCCCTCCACTTT; CDR3 protein: CASSPRNSPLHF; V gene: TRBV27; clone size: NA; CDR3 length: 12; D gene: NA; J gene: TRBJ1-6
CDR3 DNA: TGTGCCTGGAGTAGAGGGGCTTCTGGGGGAAACACCATATATTTT; CDR3 protein: CAWSRGASGGNTIYF; V gene: TRBV30; clone size: NA; CDR3 length: 15; D gene: NA; J gene: TRBJ1-3
CDR3 DNA: TGTGCCACCAGCAGAGACTATGAAAGGGCTGGAAACACCATATATTTT; CDR3 protein: CATSRDYERAGNTIYF; V gene: TRBV15; clone size: NA; CDR3 length: 16; D gene: NA; J gene: TRBJ1-3
CDR3 DNA: TGTGCCAGCAGTGACAGTAGCTCCTATAATTCACCCCTCCACTTT; CDR3 protein: CASSDSSSYNSPLHF; V gene: TRBV6-1; clone size: NA; CDR3 length: 15; D gene: NA; J gene: TRBJ1-6